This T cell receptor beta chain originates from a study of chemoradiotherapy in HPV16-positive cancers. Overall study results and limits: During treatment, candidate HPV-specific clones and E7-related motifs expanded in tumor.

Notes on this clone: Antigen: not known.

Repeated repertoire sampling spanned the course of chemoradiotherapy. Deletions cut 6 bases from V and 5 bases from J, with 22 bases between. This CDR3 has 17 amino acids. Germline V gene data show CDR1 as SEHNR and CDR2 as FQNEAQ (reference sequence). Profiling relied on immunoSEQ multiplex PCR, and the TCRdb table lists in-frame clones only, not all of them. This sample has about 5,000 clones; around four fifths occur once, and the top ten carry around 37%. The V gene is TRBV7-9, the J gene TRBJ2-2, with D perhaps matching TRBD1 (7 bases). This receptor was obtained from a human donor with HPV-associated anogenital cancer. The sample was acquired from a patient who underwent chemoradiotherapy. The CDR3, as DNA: TGTGCCAGCAGAGAGGAGGGGGCCCTACGGTGGACCGGGGAGCTGTTTTTT. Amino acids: CASREEGALRWTGELFF.